This entry lists 19 T cell receptor beta chains sequenced from one sample in a study of T cells after yellow fever vaccination (dated 2019 in TCRdb). Libraries were prepared through 5' RACE. TCRdb names Illumina NovaSeq 6000 as the instrument used. TCRdb trimmed public reads at Q25 via fastp, called clones via MiXCR and kept in-frame beta chains. Records with the same CDR3 protein are collapsed into one entry carrying the most frequent genes and DNA. The sample profile shows 300,000 to 350,000 distinct CDR3 sequences; around 4.4% of them were found once. The ten most abundant clones make up around 19% of the sample. The label giving this sample's treatment or condition can be read as: live attenuated yellow fever vaccine strain. The material was PBMCs, obtained 15 days after the yellow fever booster vaccination. All receptors come from a man aged 18-30 years who received the YFV17D yellow fever vaccine.

This clonotype was detected ten times or more. This chain links TRBV13 with TRBJ1-6, with D perhaps TRBD1 (5 bases). CDR3 size: 18 residues. V lost 4 bases to trimming and J lost 8 bases, with 24 bases between them. CDR1 is PRHDT, CDR2 FYEKMQ, per germline (reference sequence). The CDR3, as DNA: TGTGCCAGCAGCTGGGGGATGACGGCCTTAGAACGTTATTCACCCCTCCACTTT. Residues: CASSWGMTALERYSPLHF.

This clonotype was recorded at least ten times. The gene calls are TRBV12-5 and TRBJ2-7, with D maybe TRBD1 (5 bases). This CDR3 region has 13 residues. V was pared by 1 base and J by 7 bases, with 11 bases between. Germline CDR1 and CDR2: LGHNT and FRNRAP. The CDR3 coding sequence is TGTGCTAGTGGTTTGGACAGGCCCTGGGAGCAGTACTTC. It specifies CASGLDRPWEQYF.

In this sample, this clonotype turned up a few times. V and J are TRBV7-3 and TRBJ2-5, with 8 positions matching TRBD2. V was clipped by 8 bases and J by 4 bases; unmatched bases: 6. This CDR3 has 13 residues. Per the germline V gene, CDR1 is SGHTA and CDR2 is FQGTGA. CDR3 in DNA: TGTGCCAGCGGATCTGCGGGGGGAGAGACCCAGTACTTC. Translated: CASGSAGGETQYF.

In this sample, this clonotype turned up many times. The chain recombines TRBV4-1 with TRBJ1-5; no reliable D call. This CDR3 spans 14 amino acids. The germline V gene encodes CDR1 MGHRA and CDR2 YSYEKL. V was trimmed by 0 bases and J by 5 bases, leaving 8 bases between them. The CDR3 DNA reads as TGCGCCAGCAGCCAAGATCTGGGCTATCAGCCCCAGCATTTT. Amino acid sequence: CASSQDLGYQPQHF.

V is TRBV5-1 and J is TRBJ2-1, with TRBD1 as a possible D gene (6 bases). Per germline, CDR1 SGHRS and CDR2 YFSETQ. The CDR3 spans 14 residues. Trimming removed 5 bases from V and 7 bases from J, with 16 bases in between. The CDR3 here is CASRVTGLLNEQFF. For the CDR3, the DNA is TGCGCCAGCAGGGTTACAGGGTTATTGAATGAGCAGTTCTTC. Variable domain in full (rest from reference TRBV5-1 and TRBJ2-1): KAGVTQTPRYLIKTRGQQVTLSCSPISGHRSVSWYQQTPGQGLQFLFEYFSETQRNKGNFPGRFSGRQFSNSRSEMNVSTLELGDSALYLCASRVTGLLNEQFFGPGTRLTVL.

The sample holds many counts of this clonotype. The V and J genes are TRBV10-3 and TRBJ2-7, with D tentatively TRBD1 (5 bases). The CDR3 contains 13 residues. Germline V gene data show CDR1 as ENHRY and CDR2 as SYGVKD. The germline V and J ends were trimmed by 6 bases and 1 base, with 10 bases remaining between them. The CDR3 protein is CAISLDNSYEQYF. The CDR3 region has the DNA TGTGCCATCAGCTTGGACAATTCCTACGAGCAGTACTTC.

This clonotype was observed many times. The chain recombines TRBV30 with TRBJ2-5; unclear D gene. CDR3 size: 13 residues. Between the trimmed V and J ends, which lost 3 bases and 4 bases, there was a span of 12 bases. Germline assignment: CDR1 GTSNPN and CDR2 SVGIG (reference sequence). The CDR3: CAWRPPTGETQYF. Here the CDR3 DNA reads TGTGCCTGGAGGCCCCCGACTGGAGAGACCCAGTACTTC.

This chain joins TRBV3-1 and TRBJ2-1; no firm D call. Germline CDR1 reads LGHDT; CDR2 reads YNNKEL (reference sequence). Trimming left V 4 bases short and J 8 bases short, with 15 bases between. The CDR3 is made up of 14 amino acids. The CDR3 is CASSLPSGNYEQFF. CDR3 bases: TGTGCCAGCAGCCTACCTAGTGGAAACTATGAGCAGTTCTTC.

This clonotype was counted many times. This chain's CDR3 is CASGQGNTGELFF. The CDR3 DNA sequence: TGTGCCAGCGGGCAGGGAAACACCGGGGAGCTGTTTTTT. The V and J genes are TRBV7-3 and TRBJ2-2; D possibly corresponds to TRBD1 (5 bases). This CDR3 has 13 amino acids. CDR1 is SGHTA, CDR2 FQGTGA, per germline. The V and J ends lost 8 bases and 2 bases respectively, with 9 bases between them. The variable domain in full, with the rest retrieved from reference TRBV7-3 and TRBJ2-2, is GAGVSQTPSNKVTEKGKYVELRCDPISGHTALYWYRQSLGQGPEFLIYFQGTGAADDSGLPNDRFFAVRPEGSVSTLKIQRTERGDSAVYLCASGQGNTGELFFGEGSRLTVL.

There are a few counts of this clonotype. This clone may be a read error of a much larger clone one base away. No conserved phenylalanine or tryptophan is present at the end of the CDR3, so a read error is the likely explanation. The V call is TRBV27, the J call TRBJ2-3; D is undetermined. Per the germline V gene, CDR1 is MNHEY and CDR2 is SMNVEV (reference sequence). This CDR3 comprises 13 residues. V was clipped by 5 bases and J by 6 bases, with 12 bases between them. CDR3 loop: CASSPANSDTQYS. DNA for the CDR3: TGTGCCAGCAGTCCCGCTAACTCCGATACGCAGTATTCT.

This clonotype was seen a handful of times. The rearrangement links TRBV7-2 to TRBJ2-7; the D is unclear. V lost 5 bases and J lost 0, with 11 bases in between. The germline V gene has CDR1 SGHTA and CDR2 FQGNSA. The CDR3 runs 14 residues. CDR3 DNA: TGTGCCAGCAGCCCGGAGACCATCTCCTACGAGCAGTACTTC. Encoded protein: CASSPETISYEQYF.

This clonotype has at least ten counts. V gene TRBV7-2 combines with J gene TRBJ2-5; the D gene could be TRBD1 or TRBD2 (6 bases each). V was clipped by 11 bases and J by 5 bases, with 15 bases between them. Germline V gives CDR1 SGHTA, CDR2 FQGNSA. The CDR3 consists of 12 residues. The CDR3 bases are TGTGCCGCTGGGGGGCCGGGGGAGACCCAGTACTTC. Protein: CAAGGPGETQYF.

Ten or more counts support this clonotype. This sequence joins TRBV7-9 and TRBJ2-3; 7 bases agree with TRBD1. Germline V CDR1 and CDR2: SEHNR, FQNEAQ (reference sequence). Losses at the gene ends were 6 bases for V and 0 bases for J; bases not matched to a gene: 12. The CDR3 consists of 17 residues. The chain's CDR3 is CASSWKTGTVSTDTQYF. CDR3 DNA sequence: TGTGCCAGCAGTTGGAAAACCGGGACAGTGAGCACAGATACGCAGTATTTT. Full variable domain (missing parts from reference TRBV7-9 and TRBJ2-3): DTGVSQNPRHKITKRGQNVTFRCDPISEHNRLYWYRQTLGQGPEFLTYFQNEAQLEKSRLLSDRFSAERPKGSFSTLEIQRTEQGDSAMYLCASSWKTGTVSTDTQYFGPGTRLTVL.

The V and J genes are TRBV6-2 or TRBV6-3 and TRBJ2-7; D is perhaps TRBD1 (6 bases). Trimming shortened V by 2 bases and J by 2 bases, and 10 bases separated the two germline ends. The CDR3 contains 14 residues. In germline, CDR1 is MNHEY, CDR2 SVGEGT. CDR3 residues: CASSYGGGAYEQYF. The CDR3 DNA reads TGTGCCAGCAGTTACGGGGGCGGAGCCTACGAGCAGTACTTC.

Many counts were recorded for this clonotype. The genes are TRBV27 and TRBJ1-5; no reliable D call. Per the germline V gene, CDR1 is MNHEY and CDR2 is SMNVEV (reference sequence). V lost 7 bases to trimming and J lost 1 base, with 14 bases between them. This CDR3 region has 15 residues. The DNA of the CDR3 is TGTGCCAGCAAATTTAGTCCGGGGAGCAATCAGCCCCAGCATTTT. Encoded protein: CASKFSPGSNQPQHF.

This clonotype was recorded many times. The J gene is TRBJ1-3, the V gene TRBV7-2; D may be TRBD1 (6 bases). CDR1 and CDR2 (germline): SGHTA, FQGNSA. V lost 8 bases and J lost 0, with 14 bases in between. CDR3 length equals 15 residues. The CDR3 loop is CASGGAPNSGNTIYF. CDR3 bases: TGTGCCAGCGGGGGGGCCCCTAACTCTGGAAACACCATATATTTT.

This clonotype was observed a handful of times. The rearrangement links TRBV18 to TRBJ1-4; D is unresolved. V was clipped by 6 bases and J by 8 bases, with 16 bases between them. The V gene's germline CDR1 is KGHSH and CDR2 LQKENI. This CDR3 has 14 amino acids. The CDR3 loop reads CASSPVGSNEKLFF. As DNA, the CDR3 is TGTGCCAGCTCCCCCGTGGGGAGTAACGAAAAACTGTTTTTT.

The table lists this clonotype with a few counts. J is TRBJ2-1 and V is TRBV10-3; 12 nucleotides align to TRBD2. Germline V gene sequence: CDR1 ENHRY, CDR2 SYGVKD. The junction had 3 bases not matched to a gene; V was cut back by 3 bases and J by 6 bases. This CDR3 spans 15 amino acids. DNA for the CDR3: TGTGCCATCAGTGATGGGACTAGCGGGTCCAATGAGCAGTTCTTC. Translating it yields CAISDGTSGSNEQFF.

This clonotype was recorded many times. The chain carries TRBV6-2 or TRBV6-3 and TRBJ1-5; D ambiguous. CDR3 length: 12 amino acids. V lost 6 bases to trimming and J lost 3 bases, with 6 bases between them. Germline V gives CDR1 MNHEY, CDR2 SVGEGT. DNA for the CDR3: TGTGCCAGCAGACTCCCCAATCAGCCCCAGCATTTT. It translates to CASRLPNQPQHF.